This TCR beta chain derives from a study of blood T cell repertoires in COVID-19. As for the study in general: The origin of the acute and convalescent COVID-19 samples was the United States, Italy and Spain. T cells, B-cell-depleted T cells, or PBMCs provided the cDNA or gDNA that served as material.

Original methodology: Scientists estimated how many nucleated cells there were by amplifying reference gene primers. The repertoire was sequenced with immunoSEQ multiplex PCR; TCRdb's copy has only in-frame clones and lacks some. The DNA gave D and trimming, while V, J and clone size come from that table. This sample has about 88,000 clones, with roughly 87% found just once. Trimming took 0 bases from V and 4 from J; bases not matched to a gene: 10. Germline values: CDR1 SGHNT, CDR2 YYREEE (reference sequence). The CDR3 spans 18 residues. The chain carries TRBV5-4 and TRBJ2-3; 11 bases fit TRBD2. This receptor was identified in a male donor with acute or convalescent COVID-19. Sample: peripheral blood. CDR3 in DNA: TGTGCCAGCAGCTTGGTCCGTACTAGCGGGGGTGAAGCAGATACGCAGTATTTT. This codes for CASSLVRTSGGEADTQYF.